This TCR beta chain was captured in a study of blood T cells in healthy people across ages. Study-level findings and limits: Estimates of total diversity, which came from one million sequenced T cells, were considered to be underestimates. Roughly linear age-related decline in beta diversity appeared, significant by age around 40.

V shed 7 bases and J 5 bases; nucleotides not matched to a gene: 19. Germline CDR1 MNHEY, CDR2 SMNVEV (reference sequence). The length of the CDR3 is 19 residues. A sample-barcoded 5' primer and a J-beta primer mix were used in a second PCR of roughly 7 to 11 cycles. A 12-random-nucleotide template-switch adaptor tagged each cDNA molecule. CDR3-containing paired-end reads numbering at least 2.5 million came from each sample. Via MiXCR, TCRdb re-called the 5' RACE reads, giving one row per CDR3 protein. This sample has about 780,000 distinct CDR3 sequences, with more than 35% found just once. This clonotype has just a few counts. Its antigen is unknown.

Sequenced material: blood. V is TRBV27 and J is TRBJ2-3; 12 bases agree with TRBD2. This sequence was found in a man older than 75 in good health. This CDR3 reads CASKTRDLAGGSRLDTQYF. DNA of the CDR3: TGTGCCAGCAAGACGCGTGACCTAGCGGGAGGGAGCAGGTTAGATACGCAGTATTTT.